The rows below give T cell receptor beta chains drawn from one sample of a study of CD8+CD57+ T cells in acquired aplastic anemia. From the reads, TCRdb called clonotypes with MiXCR, one entry per CDR3 protein. This sample carries hundreds of thousands of distinct CDR3 sequences, 55% to 75% of them seen once, and the ten largest clones take 4%. What was sequenced was sorted CD4+, CD8+, or CD8+CD57+ T cells (not recorded which) from PBMCs. Receptors were obtained from a human donor in good health, serving as a control. CDR3s include the opening cysteine and the closing phenylalanine or tryptophan. The order of the fields is clone size, V gene, J gene, D gene, CDR3 protein, CDR3 DNA. The D gene is left open where the match is weak. Size values are once, few and many counts, or a class for expanded clones, and some rows have none.

>.|TRBV7-9|TRBJ2-3|.
CASSWGTFSTDTEYF
TGCGCCAGCAGCTGGGGGACGTTTAGCACGGATACGGAGTATTTT
>.|TRBV14|TRBJ1-6|.
CASSRDTTFSLHF
TGTGCCAGCAGCCGGGACACCACATTTTCCCTCCACTTT
>.|TRBV7-9|TRBJ2-7|TRBD2
CASSYGGSNEAFF
TGTGCCAGCAGCTACGGGGGGAGCAACGAAGCGTTCTTC
>.|TRBV5-1|TRBJ2-1|TRBD1
CASSLADRQSF
TGCGCCAGCAGCTTGGCGGACAGGCAGAGCTTC
>.|TRBV7-2|TRBJ1-2|.
CASSPAGQPNYGYTF
TGTGCCAGCAGCCCTGCCGGACAGCCTAACTATGGCTACACCTTC
>.|TRBV9|TRBJ2-3|.
CASSRRKTENSHPQYF
TGTGCCAGCAGCCGAAGAAAGACCGAGAATTCACACCCGCAGTATTTT
>.|TRBV25-1|TRBJ2-7|.
CASRKGQHYEQYF
TGTGCCAGCAGGAAGGGACAACACTACGAGCAGTACTTC
>.|TRBV12-3/TRBV12-4|TRBJ1-5|TRBD1
CACSIGTANNQPQHF
TGTGCCTGTAGCATCGGGACAGCAAACAATCAGCCCCAGCATTTT
>many|TRBV29-1|TRBJ1-1|TRBD1
CSVGGQGLEAFF
TGCAGCGTGGGCGGACAGGGGCTGGAAGCTTTCTTT
>many|TRBV5-5|TRBJ1-1|.
CASSLEGRVTEAFF
TGTGCCAGCAGCTTGGAGGGACGGGTGACTGAAGCTTTCTTT
>.|TRBV24-1|TRBJ2-1|.
CATSGPFNEQFF
TGTGCCACCAGTGGCCCATTCAATGAGCAGTTCTTC